This TCR beta chain was documented in a study of T cell changes during pregnancy in multiple sclerosis. V was trimmed by 9 bases and J by 3 bases, leaving 14 bases between them. The CDR3 runs to 13 residues. CDR1 and CDR2 (germline): SNHLY, FYNNEI. Here immunoSEQ multiplex PCR was the method, and the copy in TCRdb shows in-frame clones only, minus some. The sample contains tens of thousands of clones, around nine tenths of which appear only once. The clonotype comes from a female donor in good health, enrolled as a control in a pregnancy study. This material consisted of CD8+ T cells from peripheral blood mononuclear cells, taken in the first trimester of pregnancy. The chain is built from TRBV2 and TRBJ1-1; a possible D gene is TRBD1 (5 bases). The CDR3 loop reads CARRQKGYTEAFF. CDR3 bases: TGTGCCAGACGACAGAAGGGCTACACTGAAGCTTTCTTT.